This is a list of T cell receptor beta chains from one sample in a study of cytomegalovirus exposure and HLA in healthy donors. Method: immunoSEQ multiplex PCR; TCRdb's copy keeps in-frame clones and lacks some. In the table there are 90,000 to 130,000 clones, about 79% of which are singletons. Sequenced material: PBMCs. These receptors were taken from a woman between 18 and 30 years old in good health and CMV-seropositive. CDR3s include the opening cysteine and the closing phenylalanine or tryptophan. Each record gives: V gene, D gene, J gene, clone size, CDR3 protein, CDR3 DNA. D genes are given only for firm matches. Clone sizes are given selectively: once, few, many, or a class where the clone is expanded.

>TRBV29-1|TRBD1|TRBJ1-2|NA
CSVDVGTGVSYTF
TGCAGCGTTGACGTGGGGACAGGGGTGAGCTACACCTTC
>TRBV4-1|TRBD1|TRBJ1-1|NA
CASSQDGTALSEAFF
TGCGCCAGCAGCCAAGATGGGACAGCCCTTTCTGAAGCTTTCTTT
>TRBV10-1|NA|TRBJ2-1|NA
CASSGGGYNEQFF
TGCGCCAGCAGTGGGGGCGGATACAATGAGCAGTTCTTC
>TRBV4-1|TRBD1|TRBJ2-7|NA
CASSHTSTGTGAPLYEQYF
TGCGCCAGCAGCCACACTTCCACCGGGACAGGGGCACCTCTTTACGAGCAGTACTTC
>TRBV9|TRBD1|TRBJ2-2|NA
CASSAQGNVAGELFF
TGTGCCAGCAGCGCACAGGGGAACGTGGCCGGGGAGCTGTTTTTT
>TRBV7-9|NA|TRBJ2-7|NA
CASSPRVISSYEQYF
TGTGCCAGCAGCCCCCGGGTGATCAGCTCCTACGAGCAGTACTTC
>TRBV7-9|NA|TRBJ1-1|NA
CASSPTIGMRAEAFF
TGTGCCAGCAGCCCCACAATAGGGATGAGGGCTGAAGCTTTCTTT
>TRBV11-3|NA|TRBJ2-1|NA
CASSLVPSWEQFF
TGTGCCAGCAGCTTAGTCCCTAGCTGGGAGCAGTTCTTC
>TRBV28|TRBD2|TRBJ2-7|NA
CASIEAGPPYEQYF
TGTGCCAGCATCGAAGCGGGGCCACCCTACGAGCAGTACTTC
>TRBV7-6|NA|TRBJ2-3|once
CASSSQLGLTRGTDTQYF
TGTGCCAGCAGCTCCCAATTGGGTCTGACTAGGGGCACAGATACGCAGTATTTT
>TRBV2|TRBD2|TRBJ2-3|NA
CASSEVGLAGGDTQYF
TGTGCCAGCAGTGAAGTTGGGCTAGCGGGGGGAGATACGCAGTATTTT
>TRBV28|NA|TRBJ1-2|NA
CASSFLRGYGYTF
TGTGCCAGCAGTTTCCTTCGGGGGTATGGCTACACCTTC
>TRBV7-2|NA|TRBJ2-2|NA
CASSLGGGFPNTGELFF
TGTGCCAGCAGCTTAGGGGGGGGCTTTCCTAACACCGGGGAGCTGTTTTTT
>TRBV7-9|TRBD1|TRBJ1-2|NA
CASSLGTGEPLGEGYTF
TGTGCCAGCAGCCTCGGGACAGGGGAGCCCCTCGGTGAGGGCTACACCTTC
>TRBV4-1|NA|TRBJ2-1|once
CASSPDGRGIFYEQFF
TGCGCCAGCAGCCCCGACGGGCGCGGGATCTTCTATGAGCAGTTCTTC
>TRBV2|NA|TRBJ2-1|NA
CASSDAGMDNEQFF
TGTGCCAGCAGTGACGCAGGGATGGACAATGAGCAGTTCTTC
>TRBV18|NA|TRBJ1-1|NA
CASSPNRAEAFF
TGTGCCAGCTCACCGAACAGAGCTGAAGCTTTCTTT
>TRBV10-3|TRBD2|TRBJ2-7|NA
CAISSGTSGRARDEQYF
TGTGCCATCAGTTCTGGGACTAGCGGGAGGGCCCGGGACGAGCAGTACTTC
>TRBV5-1|NA|TRBJ1-2|NA
CASSLRGSNYGYTF
TGCGCCAGCAGCCTAAGGGGGTCTAACTATGGCTACACCTTC
>TRBV5-5|TRBD1|TRBJ1-1|few
CASSFKKGTGDTEAFF
TGTGCCAGCAGCTTCAAAAAGGGGACAGGGGACACTGAAGCTTTCTTT
>TRBV5-1|TRBD2|TRBJ2-1|NA
CASSLVTSGIGEQFF
TGCGCCAGCAGCTTGGTGACTAGCGGGATAGGCGAGCAGTTCTTC
>TRBV4-2|NA|TRBJ2-7|few
CASSQGAQGAYEQYF
TGTGCCAGCAGCCAAGGGGCACAGGGTGCCTACGAGCAGTACTTC
>TRBV4-1|TRBD2|TRBJ2-1|few
CASSQRGAGSSYNEQFF
TGCGCCAGCAGCCAAAGGGGAGCGGGGAGCTCCTACAATGAGCAGTTCTTC
>TRBV21-1|NA|TRBJ2-5|NA
CASTNRGGPGQRAQETQYF
TGTGCCAGCACCAACCGGGGGGGTCCGGGACAGCGCGCCCAAGAGACCCAGTACTTC